Following are 9 T cell receptor beta chains from one sample sequenced in a study of blood T cell repertoires in COVID-19. The repertoire was sequenced with immunoSEQ multiplex PCR; TCRdb's copy has only in-frame clones and lacks some. The top ten hold 2% to 2.5% of the sample, which has 380,000 or so clones, approximately 86% seen once. Sequencing was performed on PBMCs or T cells enriched from blood (not recorded which). These receptors were obtained from a woman aged 40 to 50 with acute COVID-19.

The rearrangement uses TRBV5-4 and TRBJ1-4, with TRBD1 identical over 8 bases. CDR1 SGHNT and CDR2 YYREEE come from the germline V gene (reference sequence). The CDR3 spans 15 residues. J lost 4 bases, V lost 4 bases, and 6 bases had no gene match. This CDR3 is CASSTATGDNEKLFF. CDR3 DNA sequence: TGTGCCAGCAGCACCGCGACAGGGGATAATGAAAAACTGTTTTTT.

The chain has TRBV4-1 and TRBJ1-1; D remains ambiguous. The CDR3 covers 16 residues. Trimming took 3 bases from V and 0 from J, leaving 14 bases between them. Germline-derived CDR1 and CDR2 are MGHRA and YSYEKL. The CDR3 spells CASSHPYSSMNTEAFF. Written as DNA, the CDR3 is TGCGCCAGCAGCCACCCCTACAGCTCCATGAACACTGAAGCTTTCTTT.

The rearrangement joins TRBV3-1 (or the pseudogene TRBV3-2) to TRBJ1-2, with D possibly TRBD1 on 5 matching bases. Trimming took 8 bases from V and 3 from J, leaving 19 bases between them. The germline V gene encodes CDR1 LGHDT and CDR2 YNNKEL (reference sequence). CDR3 length: 15 residues. This CDR3 reads CASSLTDSLHYGYTF. CDR3 sequence (DNA): TGTGCCAGCTCCTTGACAGACTCACTCCACTATGGCTACACCTTC.

The chain is built from TRBV6-5 and TRBJ1-6, with unresolved D. This CDR3 spans 13 amino acids. V dropped 7 bases and J dropped 5 bases, with 9 bases sitting between them. CDR1 is MNHEY, CDR2 SVGAGI, per germline. CDR3 in amino acids: CASNPLNNSPLHF. Here the CDR3 DNA reads TGTGCCAGCAATCCACTGAATAATTCACCCCTCCACTTT.

This clone was observed once. The V call is TRBV7-9, the J call TRBJ2-7; TRBD2 might be the D (5 bases). Germline V gives CDR1 SEHNR, CDR2 FQNEAQ (reference sequence). There are 12 residues in the CDR3. Deletions cut 5 bases from V and 4 bases from J, with 9 bases between. The CDR3, as DNA: TGTGCCAGCAGCCAGGACTCGTACGAGCAGTACTTC. As protein: CASSQDSYEQYF.

The chain couples TRBV4-1 to TRBJ1-4; D possibly corresponds to TRBD1 (5 bases). V lost 0 bases and J lost 12, with 20 bases in between. Germline CDR1 reads MGHRA; CDR2 reads YSYEKL. CDR3 length: 16 residues. CDR3 sequence: CASSQDVVLGAQELFF. CDR3 nucleotides: TGCGCCAGCAGCCAAGATGTCGTCCTAGGGGCGCAGGAACTGTTTTTT.

The chain uses TRBV4-1 and TRBJ2-5; D is possibly TRBD1 (5 bases). Germline V CDR1 and CDR2: MGHRA, YSYEKL. The germline V and J ends were trimmed by 4 bases and 1 base, with 13 bases remaining between them. There are 15 residues in the CDR3. CDR3 residues: CASSPNKDIQETQYF. The CDR3 DNA reads as TGCGCCAGCAGCCCTAACAAGGACATCCAAGAGACCCAGTACTTC.

The chain carries TRBV6-5 and TRBJ1-2, with 8 bases aligning to TRBD1. Germline trimming cut 5 bases from V and 5 bases from J; bases unmatched to any gene: 7. Germline V gives CDR1 MNHEY, CDR2 SVGAGI. The CDR3 consists of 14 residues. The CDR3 is CASSRGQGEYGYTF. CDR3 coding DNA: TGTGCCAGCAGTCGAGGACAGGGAGAATATGGCTACACCTTC.

With respect to this clone: In the same sample, other DNA sequences code for this CDR3. V usage is TRBV6-5 and J usage is TRBJ1-1; weak D call: TRBD1 (6 bases). Germline V gene lookup returns CDR1 MNHEY and CDR2 SVGAGI. The V and J ends lost 6 bases and 0 bases respectively, with 11 bases between them. The CDR3 is 14 residues long. DNA for the CDR3: TGTGCCAGCAGAAGAACAGGGCTGAACACTGAAGCTTTCTTT. Protein product: CASRRTGLNTEAFF.